The next 4 T cell receptor beta chains were all read from a single sample in a study of Graves' ophthalmopathy and Graves' hyperthyroidism. RNA transcripts yielded amplified TCR beta CDR3 regions. First-round RT-PCR with HTBI primers preceded a second-round multiplex PCR. TCRdb re-called the multiplex PCR reads with MiXCR, one entry per CDR3 protein. Of around 590,000 distinct CDR3 sequences in the sample, under 40% were seen once. The sample consisted of peripheral blood or thyroid tissue (not recorded which). The receptors come from an adult man with Graves' hyperthyroidism.

Remarks on this clonotype: Given a much more abundant clone one base away, this may be a read error. The V and J genes are TRBV10-2 and TRBJ1-3; D gene unclear. V lost 8 bases to trimming and J lost 9 bases, with 17 bases between them. The CDR3 contains 13 residues. CDR1 is WSHSY and CDR2 is SAAADI in the germline V gene. The CDR3 loop reads CASGPALPGTIYF. Here the CDR3 DNA reads TGCGCCAGCGGACCGGCACTGCCGGGCACCATATATTTT.

Worth noting for this clonotype: Since a much larger clone is just one base distant, this may be a read error. V is TRBV10-3 and J is TRBJ1-5; the D is unclear. The CDR3 has 15 residues. The V end was cut by 3 bases, the J end by 2 bases, with 11 bases between. Per germline, CDR1 ENHRY and CDR2 SYGVKD. The CDR3 DNA is TGTGCCATCAGTGAAGGTGGCAGTCGCAATCAGCCCCAGCATTTT. It specifies CAISEGGSRNQPQHF.

This clonotype was detected ten times or more. V gene TRBV2 combines with J gene TRBJ2-5, with TRBD1 matching over 8 bases. Germline V CDR1 and CDR2: SNHLY, FYNNEI. V gave up 8 bases and J gave up 2 bases; unmatched junction bases: 7. The CDR3 is 14 amino acids. CDR3 nucleotide sequence: TGTGCCAGCGGCCGACAGGGGTCTCAAGAGACCCAGTACTTC. Amino acid sequence: CASGRQGSQETQYF.

In its sample, this clonotype was seen many times. The chain combines TRBV7-9 with TRBJ1-1; TRBD1 agrees at 7 bases. J was trimmed by 3 bases and V by 6 bases; bases with no gene match: 7. CDR1 SEHNR and CDR2 FQNEAQ come from the germline V gene (reference sequence). This CDR3 is built from 14 residues. This CDR3 reads CASSSPRGDTEAFF. DNA of the CDR3: TGTGCCAGCAGTTCACCCAGGGGGGACACTGAAGCTTTCTTT. Full variable domain (remainder filled in from reference TRBV7-9 and TRBJ1-1): DTGVSQNPRHKITKRGQNVTFRCDPISEHNRLYWYRQTLGQGPEFLTYFQNEAQLEKSRLLSDRFSAERPKGSFSTLEIQRTEQGDSAMYLCASSSPRGDTEAFFGQGTRLTVV.